Listed here are 22 T cell receptor beta chains from one sample, sequenced in a study of blood T cell repertoires in COVID-19. Libraries were prepared by immunoSEQ multiplex PCR; TCRdb keeps only in-frame clonotypes and omits some of them. The data hold 100,000 or so clones, with around 87% observed a single time. Sequencing was carried out using peripheral blood. These receptors were obtained from a young woman with acute or convalescent COVID-19.

In nucleotides, the CDR3 is TGTGCCACCAGCAGAGATAGCGGGACTACCGGAAACACCATATATTTT. Translating gives CATSRDSGTTGNTIYF. J is TRBJ1-3 and V is TRBV15, with a possible D match to TRBD1 (5 bases). With 0 bases removed from V and 4 bases from J, the gap between germline ends came to 13 bases. Germline V CDR1 and CDR2: LNHNV, YYDKDF (reference sequence). The CDR3 length is 16 residues.

The genes are TRBV6-5 and TRBJ1-3; D might be TRBD1 (5 bases). The CDR3 spans 14 residues. Deletions cut 6 bases from V and 0 bases from J, with 9 bases between. CDR1 and CDR2 from the germline V gene are MNHEY and SVGAGI. The CDR3 region has the DNA TGTGCCAGCAGGGAGGGGTTCTCTGGAAACACCATATATTTT. Protein sequence: CASREGFSGNTIYF.

The V call is TRBV6-5, the J call TRBJ1-1, with D possibly TRBD1 on 5 matching bases. V lost 8 bases and J 3 bases, leaving 13 bases between the germline ends. CDR1 and CDR2 from the germline V gene are MNHEY and SVGAGI. The CDR3 covers 13 residues. The CDR3 DNA is TGTGCCAGCTCTCGGGGGAGGGACACTGAAGCTTTCTTT. It translates to CASSRGRDTEAFF.

The chain is built from TRBV5-6 and TRBJ2-3, with 7 bases aligning to TRBD1. With 4 bases clipped from V and 2 bases from J, the junction kept 4 bases outside the gene matches. CDR3 size: 14 residues. The V gene's germline CDR1 is SGHDT and CDR2 YYEEEE. CDR3 sequence reads: CASSRQGSTDTQYF. DNA for the CDR3: TGTGCCAGCAGCCGACAGGGTTCCACAGATACGCAGTATTTT.

The chain combines TRBV7-6 with TRBJ2-2; 11 bases agree with TRBD1. The CDR3 covers 16 residues. Germline CDR1 and CDR2: SGHVS and FNYEAQ. V was pared by 4 bases and J by 5 bases, with 6 bases of the junction left unmatched. This chain's CDR3 is CASSSPGQGETGELFF. In nucleotides, the CDR3 is TGTGCCAGCAGCTCCCCGGGACAGGGGGAAACCGGGGAGCTGTTTTTT.

The chain is built from TRBV5-1 and TRBJ2-1; 8 nucleotides match TRBD2. The germline V gene has CDR1 SGHRS and CDR2 YFSETQ. J was trimmed by 2 bases and V by 8 bases; bases with no gene match: 15. There are 17 residues in the CDR3. The CDR3 sequence is CASCLSLAGATYNEQFF. The CDR3 bases are TGCGCCAGTTGCTTGTCTCTAGCGGGTGCTACCTACAATGAGCAGTTCTTC.

The rearrangement joins TRBV9 to TRBJ2-3; 8 bases are shared with TRBD1. The CDR3 runs 15 residues. Unmatched junction bases numbered 10, after V lost 4 bases and J lost 6 bases. CDR1 is SGDLS, CDR2 YYNGEE, per germline. In DNA form, the CDR3 reads TGTGCCAGCAGCCCCCGGACAGGGTCTAGCGATACGCAGTATTTT. This sequence encodes CASSPRTGSSDTQYF.

V usage is TRBV6-5 and J usage is TRBJ1-1, with D hard to call. The CDR3 is 13 residues long. The germline CDR1 and CDR2 sequences are MNHEY and SVGAGI. V gave up 7 bases and J gave up 4 bases, with 13 bases separating them. The CDR3 sequence: CASTEGGVTEAFF. CDR3 nucleotides: TGTGCCAGCACGGAGGGCGGGGTCACTGAAGCTTTCTTT.

As DNA, the CDR3 is TGTGCCACCCAGGTGTCCTACAATGAGCAGTTCTTC. The encoded protein is CATQVSYNEQFF. The chain carries TRBV30 and TRBJ2-1; D is undetermined. Germline-derived CDR1 and CDR2 are GTSNPN and SVGIG (reference sequence). The CDR3 sequence is 12 residues long. The ends were cut back, 8 bases at V and 1 base at J, with 9 bases in the middle.

Remarks on this clone: The sample contains more than one DNA sequence encoding this CDR3. This chain joins TRBV28 and TRBJ2-7; no clear D gene. Germline-derived CDR1 and CDR2 are MDHEN and SYDVKM. Trimming stripped 3 bases from V and 2 bases from J, with 5 bases between. The CDR3 spans 12 residues. CDR3 loop: CASSFGPYEQYF. In DNA, the CDR3 is TGTGCCAGCAGTTTTGGGCCCTACGAGCAGTACTTC.

This sequence joins TRBV5-1 and TRBJ2-3; perhaps TRBD1 as D (6 bases). Per the germline V gene, CDR1 is SGHRS and CDR2 is YFSETQ. This CDR3 is 14 amino acids long. Trimming left V 2 bases short and J 3 bases short, with 10 bases between. CDR3 sequence reads: CASSLTGLTDTQYF. The DNA for the CDR3 is TGCGCCAGCAGCTTAACAGGGCTGACAGATACGCAGTATTTT.

This chain uses TRBV5-1 with TRBJ1-1; D remains ambiguous. The germline V and J ends were trimmed by 0 bases and 0 bases, with 9 bases remaining between them. Looked up from germline, CDR1 is SGHRS and CDR2 is YFSETQ. This CDR3 has 15 amino acids. Written as DNA, the CDR3 is TGCGCCAGCAGCTTGGAAGCTAACTTGAACACTGAAGCTTTCTTT. Translated, it gives CASSLEANLNTEAFF.

The chain uses TRBV5-1 and TRBJ2-3; possibly TRBD1 for D (6 bases). This CDR3 is built from 13 residues. V lost 7 bases, J lost 2 bases, and 11 bases lay in between. Germline CDR1 is SGHRS and CDR2 is YFSETQ. CDR3: CASEGQATDTQYF. CDR3 sequence (DNA): TGCGCCAGCGAGGGACAAGCCACAGATACGCAGTATTTT.

The V call is TRBV15, the J call TRBJ1-5; no firm D call. Trimming shortened V by 0 bases and J by 2 bases, and 11 bases separated the two germline ends. CDR3 size: 16 residues. CDR1 and CDR2 (germline): LNHNV, YYDKDF (reference sequence). CDR3 region: CATSRDRVEGNQPQHF. The CDR3 bases are TGTGCCACCAGCAGAGATCGAGTAGAAGGCAATCAGCCCCAGCATTTT.

The chain joins TRBV6-5 to TRBJ1-2; D is undetermined. CDR3 length: 13 amino acids. Trimming removed 6 bases at V and 4 bases at J, with 12 bases between. CDR1 is MNHEY and CDR2 is SVGAGI in the germline V gene. CDR3: CASSLQPAYGYTF. CDR3 bases: TGTGCCAGCAGCTTACAGCCGGCCTATGGCTACACCTTC.

The chain joins TRBV27 to TRBJ1-2; D unclear. V gave up 3 bases and J gave up 2 bases, with 10 bases separating them. CDR3 length equals 14 residues. In germline, CDR1 is MNHEY, CDR2 SMNVEV (reference sequence). In nucleotides, the CDR3 is TGTGCCAGCAGTTTGATTGGCCCAAACTATGGCTACACCTTC. The encoded protein is CASSLIGPNYGYTF.

The chain employs TRBV5-8 and TRBJ1-6; no clear D. V was trimmed by 0 bases and J by 11 bases, leaving 6 bases between them. The CDR3 has 12 residues. Germline V gene lookup returns CDR1 SGHTS and CDR2 YDEGEE. Here the CDR3 reads CASSLGETPLHF. The DNA for the CDR3 is TGTGCCAGCAGCTTGGGAGAAACACCCCTCCACTTT.

The V and J genes are TRBV2 and TRBJ2-3; 10 bases align to TRBD2. Germline V gene sequence: CDR1 SNHLY, CDR2 FYNNEI. V shed 8 bases, J shed 4 bases, and the junction held 6 bases outside the gene matches. This CDR3 is built from 14 residues. CDR3 in amino acids: CASESGGGADTQYF. CDR3 nucleotide sequence: TGTGCCAGCGAGAGCGGGGGGGGAGCAGATACGCAGTATTTT.

This clone showed up just once. The rearrangement uses TRBV20-1 and TRBJ2-7; D ambiguous. The CDR3 covers 10 residues. Trimming stripped 6 bases from V and 4 bases from J, with 7 bases between. CDR1 and CDR2 from the germline V gene are DFQATT and SNEGSKA (reference sequence). The CDR3 loop reads CSANNYEQYF. In DNA form, the CDR3 reads TGCAGTGCCAACAATTACGAGCAGTACTTC.

In its sample, this clone was seen once. This chain links TRBV4-2 with TRBJ1-2; perhaps TRBD1 as D (6 bases). The CDR3 is 15 residues long. V lost 0 bases and J 4 bases, leaving 12 bases between the germline ends. Germline CDR1 reads LGHNA; CDR2 reads YNFKEQ. The CDR3 here is CASSQDRGGAYGYTF. The CDR3, as DNA: TGTGCCAGCAGCCAAGATAGGGGGGGTGCCTATGGCTACACCTTC.

The chain links TRBV6-5 to TRBJ2-2, with D possibly TRBD2 on 7 matching bases. CDR1 is MNHEY and CDR2 is SVGAGI in the germline V gene. This CDR3 comprises 15 residues. V gave up 10 bases and J gave up 5 bases, with 20 bases separating them. The CDR3: CATHREGAGTGELFF. CDR3 sequence (DNA): TGTGCCACCCACAGGGAGGGCGCGGGAACCGGGGAGCTGTTTTTT.

Here the CDR3 DNA reads TGTGCCAGCAGCTTACCTACTCCCCGGGAGCTGTTTTTT. This codes for CASSLPTPRELFF. The V and J genes are TRBV7-8 and TRBJ2-2; no clear D gene. The length of the CDR3 is 13 residues. The V gene lost 2 bases and the J gene lost 9 bases, with 10 bases spanning the gap. Germline V CDR1 and CDR2: SGHVS, FQNEAQ.